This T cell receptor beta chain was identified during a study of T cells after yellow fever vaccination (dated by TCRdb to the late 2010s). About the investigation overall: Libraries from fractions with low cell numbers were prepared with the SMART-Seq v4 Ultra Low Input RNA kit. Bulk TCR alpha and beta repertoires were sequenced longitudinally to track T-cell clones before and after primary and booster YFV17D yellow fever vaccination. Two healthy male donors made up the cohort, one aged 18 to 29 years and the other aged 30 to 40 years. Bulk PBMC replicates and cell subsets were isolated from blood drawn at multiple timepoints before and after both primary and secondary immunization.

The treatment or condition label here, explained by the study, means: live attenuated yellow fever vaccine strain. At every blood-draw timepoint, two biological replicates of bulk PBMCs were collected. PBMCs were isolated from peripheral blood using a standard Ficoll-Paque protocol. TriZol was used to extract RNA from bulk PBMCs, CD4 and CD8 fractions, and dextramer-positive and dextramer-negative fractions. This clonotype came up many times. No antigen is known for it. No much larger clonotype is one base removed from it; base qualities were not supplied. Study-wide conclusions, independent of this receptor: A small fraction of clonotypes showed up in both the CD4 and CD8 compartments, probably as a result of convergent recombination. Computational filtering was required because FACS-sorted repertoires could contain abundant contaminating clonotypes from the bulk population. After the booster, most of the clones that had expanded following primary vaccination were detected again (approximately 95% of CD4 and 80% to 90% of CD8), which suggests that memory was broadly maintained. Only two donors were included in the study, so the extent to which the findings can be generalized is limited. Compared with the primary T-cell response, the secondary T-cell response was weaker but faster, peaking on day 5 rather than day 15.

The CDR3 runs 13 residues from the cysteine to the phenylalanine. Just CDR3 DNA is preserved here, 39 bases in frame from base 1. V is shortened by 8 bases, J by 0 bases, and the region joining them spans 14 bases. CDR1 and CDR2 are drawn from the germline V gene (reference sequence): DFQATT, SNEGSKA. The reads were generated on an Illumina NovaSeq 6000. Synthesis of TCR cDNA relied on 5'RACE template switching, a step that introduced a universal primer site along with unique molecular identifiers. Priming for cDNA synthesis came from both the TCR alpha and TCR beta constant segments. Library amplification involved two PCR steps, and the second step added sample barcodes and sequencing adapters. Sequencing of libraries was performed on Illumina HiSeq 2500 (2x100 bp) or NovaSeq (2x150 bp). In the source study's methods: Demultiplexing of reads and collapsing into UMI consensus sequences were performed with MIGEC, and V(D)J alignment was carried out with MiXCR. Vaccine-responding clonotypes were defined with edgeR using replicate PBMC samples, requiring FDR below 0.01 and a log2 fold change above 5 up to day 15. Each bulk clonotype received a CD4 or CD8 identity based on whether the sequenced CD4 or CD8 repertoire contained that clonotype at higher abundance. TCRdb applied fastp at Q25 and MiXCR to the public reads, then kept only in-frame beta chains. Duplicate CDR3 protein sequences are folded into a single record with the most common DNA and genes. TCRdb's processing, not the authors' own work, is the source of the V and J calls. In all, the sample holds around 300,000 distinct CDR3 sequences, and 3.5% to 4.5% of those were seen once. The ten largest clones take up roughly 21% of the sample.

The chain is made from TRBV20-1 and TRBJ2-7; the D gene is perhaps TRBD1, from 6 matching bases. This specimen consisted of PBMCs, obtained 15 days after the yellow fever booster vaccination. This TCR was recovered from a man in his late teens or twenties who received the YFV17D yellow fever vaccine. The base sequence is TGCAGTACCTTAGACAGGAGCTCCTACGAGCAGTACTTC. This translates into CSTLDRSSYEQYF.